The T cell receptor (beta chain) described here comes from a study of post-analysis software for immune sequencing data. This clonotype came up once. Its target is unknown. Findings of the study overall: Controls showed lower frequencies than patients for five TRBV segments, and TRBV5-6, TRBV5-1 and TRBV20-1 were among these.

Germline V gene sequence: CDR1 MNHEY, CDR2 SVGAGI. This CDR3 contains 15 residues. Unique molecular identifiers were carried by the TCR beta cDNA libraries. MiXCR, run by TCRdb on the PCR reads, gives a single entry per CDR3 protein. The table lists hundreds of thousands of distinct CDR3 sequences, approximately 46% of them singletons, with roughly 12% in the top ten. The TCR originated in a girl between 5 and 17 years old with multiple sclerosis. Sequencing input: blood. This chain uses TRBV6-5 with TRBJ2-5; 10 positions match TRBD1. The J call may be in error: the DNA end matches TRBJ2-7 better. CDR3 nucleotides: TGTGCCAGCAGTTATAGGACAGGGGGTATATACGAGCAGTACTTC. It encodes CASSYRTGGIYEQYF.